The sequence of this T cell receptor (beta chain) was determined in a study of blood T cell repertoires in COVID-19. About the study: Samples taken during acute and convalescent COVID-19 were collected in the United States, Italy and Spain. The cDNA or gDNA used as material had been derived from T cells, B-cell-depleted T cells, or PBMCs.

In the original workflow: By means of reference gene primer amplification, nucleated cell counts were estimated. Sequencing used immunoSEQ multiplex PCR; TCRdb keeps in-frame clones, though not all of them. Clone size and V and J calls were adopted from that table, with D and trimming inferred from the DNA. The sample lists about 250,000 clones; approximately 80% were seen once. From germline, CDR1 is SGHTS and CDR2 YDEGEE. CDR3 size: 13 residues. The ends were cut back, 5 bases at V and 3 bases at J, with 11 bases in the middle. The sequenced material came from peripheral blood. The receptor's source is a woman between 65 and 79 years old with acute or convalescent COVID-19. The chain couples TRBV5-8 to TRBJ1-2; TRBD1 is a possible D gene (6 bases). CDR3 DNA: TGTGCCAGCAGAGGGACACTCGACTATGGCTACACCTTC. Protein product: CASRGTLDYGYTF.